The T cell receptor beta chain under discussion was sequenced for a study of shared clonotypes between healthy human individuals (dated by TCRdb to 2018 to 2020). The study in broad terms: The cohort included three men and two women between 18 and 49 years of age. For each donor, three plates each were used for CD4 naive and CD4 memory, two plates were used for CD8 naive, and one plate was used for CD8 memory. To estimate repertoire size and how much clonotypes are shared between individuals, the study performed deep sequencing of blood TCR repertoires from five healthy adults. Libraries were prepared and TCR repertoires were sequenced by different laboratories using diverse techniques, in order to increase sequencing depth and limit assay-specific biases. Each donor's leukapheresis produced roughly between roughly 0.9 and 9 billion PBMCs. Findings and caveats that apply to the study as a whole: Clonotypes shared by all four sorted-subset donors showed higher generation probabilities than non-shared clonotypes. The genetic and exposure-history diversity represented was limited by the small number of donors. Sampling was restricted to blood, and TCR repertoires in tissues likely differ from the TCR repertoires found in blood. Across a few donors, approximately 4.9% of naive CD4, 3% to 3.5% of naive CD8, about 2% of memory CD4, and approximately 0.4% of memory CD8 clonotypes were shared. Estimated clonotype richness was generally larger for naive than for memory subsets. Rarefaction of sorted-subset datasets indicated incomplete sequencing despite the large sequencing depth. Pairwise subsampling led to the expectation that sequencing depth would affect the degree of clonotype sharing among donors.

From a lookup of the germline V gene (reference sequence), CDR1 and CDR2 are DFQATT and SNEGSKA. V loses 1 base of germline sequence and J loses 6 bases, and the interval between the two ends is 7 bases. Counted from cysteine to phenylalanine, this CDR3 has 11 amino acids. Of all the DNA, just the CDR3 is kept, 33 bases in frame from base 1. Healthy HIV-negative adults with no recently reported acute infections or vaccinations were included as donors. Only Caucasian adults living in Nashville, Tennessee, USA were represented among the donors. CD4+ T cells were enriched by magnetic negative selection, after which naive cells were positively selected on CD45RA and the negative fraction was taken as the memory subset. Blood was collected by leukapheresis, and PBMCs were isolated by Ficoll-Histopaque density gradient centrifugation and then cryopreserved in liquid nitrogen vapor phase. Analytical flow cytometry was used to check the purity and quantity of every magnetically sorted T cell population. Genomic DNA was isolated from each sorted fraction and quantified by UV absorbance on a Nanodrop 2000c.

Using the deep immunoSEQ assay, TCR CDR3 regions were amplified from genomic DNA by multiplex PCR. Extracted genomic DNA from each cell subset was spread evenly across all wells of several immunoSEQ 96-well plates, with each plate serving as a replicate. For sorted subsets, around 200 ng genomic DNA, equal to approximately 30,000 T cell genomes, was loaded into each replicate PCR. Purified libraries were measured with a Qubit 3.0 fluorometer, size-checked on a Bioanalyzer 2100, and measured again with the KAPA Library Quantification kit. Every immunoSEQ 96-well plate was sequenced on a separate single-read 150-cycle Illumina NextSeq 550 flow cell. The paper's data handling went like this. Because only junctional sequences without quality scores were contained in the immunoSEQ output, filtering matching that applied to full-length reads could not be performed. To assign V/J genes and CDR3, sequences were annotated against IMGT germline references using PyIR, a Python wrapper for IgBLAST v1.9. Any read was removed if the V/J assignment was weak (E-value above 1e-6), the CDR3 was missing, or the read contained stop codons, out-of-frame junctions, or ambiguous translated residues. V3J clonotypes were defined as sequences sharing an identical inferred V gene, J gene, and CDR3 amino acid sequence. The percentage overlap between two repertoires was calculated by dividing the number of shared unique clonotypes by the size of the smaller repertoire. Repertoire richness was assessed with RTK rarefaction, the Chao1 estimator, and Recon v2.1 estimates of unobserved clonotypes. Generation probabilities were computed with OLGA for all TCRbeta clonotypes obtained by the gDNA method from a few donors. Drawn from immuneACCESS, this table holds only the in-frame rearrangements with V and J called that TCRdb kept. Clones are partly lost; checked studies trace under half to an unresolved V gene and leave the rest unexplained. V, J and clone size derive from that table, while D and trimming were established from the DNA sequence. The sample includes approximately 1.5 million clones, with about 98.5% observed a single time. The ten biggest clones cover around 0.38% of the sample.

Details on this clone: Its target antigen remains unknown. Base qualities are not at hand, and no much larger clone is one base apart. Other nucleotide sequences in the sample specify the same CDR3.

The sequence joins TRBV20-1 to TRBJ2-7; no D segment can be confidently identified. The sequenced material came from naive CD4+ T cells sorted from blood. This specimen's cell subset or site label, per the study, means: CD45RA+ positively selected. The sequence came from a man aged 25-45 years in good health. The nucleotides read TGCAGTGCTAGAGTCGCCGGCGAGCAGTACTTC. This translates into CSARVAGEQYF.